Listed below are T cell receptor beta chains from one sample, sequenced in a study of T-cell memory formation after mild COVID-19. TCRdb redid the calling of the 5' RACE reads with MiXCR, one entry per CDR3 protein. This table holds approximately 490,000 distinct CDR3 sequences, about 20% found once. The sequencing sample was made of PBMCs or a T cell subset sorted from them (not recorded which). These receptors came from an adult woman who had mild COVID-19 (a few samples of this study predate the infection). Cell type and time point are not known. Both conserved end residues are part of each CDR3. D genes are given only for firm matches. Clone size, where shown, is once, few, many, or a class for clones that have expanded.

>NA|TRBV4-1|TRBJ2-3|NA
TGCGCCAGCAGCCAAGAGGAGGGGTCACTCCCATCGGATACGCAGTATTTT
CASSQEEGSLPSDTQYF
>NA|TRBV5-1|TRBJ1-1|TRBD1
TGCGCCAGCAGGAGGGGACAGGGATTTACTGAAGCTTTCTTT
CASRRGQGFTEAFF
>NA|TRBV6-5|TRBJ2-1|NA
TGTGCCAGCAGAGCTAACAATGAGCAGTTCTTC
CASRANNEQFF
>few|TRBV24-1|TRBJ2-1|TRBD1
TGTGCCACCAGTGATCCCAGGGGGGCAGGGGGCATGGGCAATGAGCAGTTCTTC
CATSDPRGAGGMGNEQFF
>NA|TRBV7-2|TRBJ2-3|NA
TGTGCCAGCAGCCAAGAGGGACACACAGATACGCAGTATTTT
CASSQEGHTDTQYF
>few|TRBV4-3|TRBJ2-3|TRBD2
TGCGCCAGCAGCCCGAGGGGAGGGCCTACAGATACGCAGTATTTT
CASSPRGGPTDTQYF
>few|TRBV3-1|TRBJ2-1|NA
TGTGCCAGCAGCCAAGTCCGGGAAAATGAGCAGTTCTTC
CASSQVRENEQFF
>NA|TRBV7-3|TRBJ2-2|TRBD1
TGTGCCAGCAGAGCCCAACCCTGGACAGGTTCTAACACCGGGGAGCTGTTTTTT
CASRAQPWTGSNTGELFF
>NA|TRBV18|TRBJ1-2|NA
TGTGCCAGCTCACCACGGGTCGTGGACTTCTATGGCTACACCTTC
CASSPRVVDFYGYTF
>NA|TRBV14|TRBJ2-4|TRBD1
TGTGCCAGCAGCCATTTGGGACAGGGGAACATTCAGTACTTC
CASSHLGQGNIQYF
>few|TRBV20-1|TRBJ1-3|NA
TGCAGTGCTAGAGTCCAGGGACCGAGCTCTGGAAACACCATATATTTT
CSARVQGPSSGNTIYF
>NA|TRBV5-6|TRBJ1-1|NA
TGTGCCAGCAGTTTTTTGCGGAAGTTGAACACTGAAGCTTTCTTT
CASSFLRKLNTEAFF
>few|TRBV6-6|TRBJ2-5|NA
TGTGCCAGCTGGTCGGGGGTGGGGGAGACCCAGTACTTC
CASWSGVGETQYF
>NA|TRBV6-4|TRBJ2-5|TRBD1
TGTGCCAGCAGTGACTCGACGACGCTACCGGGACAGCTAAGTCAAGAGACCCAGTACTTC
CASSDSTTLPGQLSQETQYF
>few|TRBV20-1|TRBJ1-2|NA
TGCAGTGCTAGAGATGGCGGCAGGGCCCGGCCATATTACACCTTC
CSARDGGRARPYYTF
>NA|TRBV3-1|TRBJ1-4|NA
TGTGCCAGCAGCCAAGCGGAACTCATTATGGGGAAACTGTTTTTT
CASSQAELIMGKLFF
>NA|TRBV5-1|TRBJ2-1|NA
TGCGCCAGCAGCTTGGGTAGCGCCCCACGGCAGTTCTTC
CASSLGSAPRQFF
>NA|TRBV6-1|TRBJ2-3|NA
TGTGCCAGCAGTGAAACCCACGGGTATTTCGGAGATACGCAGTATTTT
CASSETHGYFGDTQYF
>NA|TRBV5-4|TRBJ2-5|TRBD2
TGTGCCAGCAGCACTGGGACTAGCGGGGACCAAGAGACCCAGTACTTC
CASSTGTSGDQETQYF
>NA|TRBV3-1|TRBJ2-3|NA
TGTGCCAGCAGCCCCCTCCGGAGACAACCGGAGTATTTT
CASSPLRRQPEYF
>NA|TRBV4-1|TRBJ2-7|NA
TGCGCCAGCAGCCAAGCGTCAGGGGGGGAGAACTACGAGCAGTACTTC
CASSQASGGENYEQYF
>few|TRBV14|TRBJ2-3|NA
TGTGCCAGCAGCCTCGCAAGGGGGGCCAGGACGCAGTATTTT
CASSLARGARTQYF
>NA|TRBV18|TRBJ2-7|NA
TGTGCCAGCTCACCACTAGCCCTTTACGAGCAGTACTTT
CASSPLALYEQYF
>NA|TRBV5-5|TRBJ1-1|NA
TGTGCCAGCTCCCTGGGCAACCTGAACACTGAAGCTTTCTTT
CASSLGNLNTEAFF
>NA|TRBV7-6|TRBJ1-5|NA
TGTGCCAGCAGCGCCGGACAGTCGGTGAATCAGCCCCAGCATTTT
CASSAGQSVNQPQHF
>few|TRBV5-1|TRBJ2-1|NA
TGCGCCAGCAGCTTATCCAGCGGATACACCAATGAGCAGTTCTTC
CASSLSSGYTNEQFF
>NA|TRBV12-3/TRBV12-4|TRBJ2-2|NA
TGTGCCAGCAGTTTTTCCCCGGGGGCTAGGGAGCTGTTTTTT
CASSFSPGARELFF
>NA|TRBV20-1|TRBJ2-2|NA
TGCAGTGCTAGAGATCCCCGGTTAGCGGCTTCGGCGGGCACCGGGGAGCTGTTTTTT
CSARDPRLAASAGTGELFF
>many|TRBV12-3/TRBV12-4|TRBJ2-1|NA
TGTGCCAGCAGGCTTAGCGGAGGGCCCTACAATGAGCAGTTCTTC
CASRLSGGPYNEQFF
>NA|TRBV5-1|TRBJ2-7|NA
TGCGCCAGCAGCACTTCAGGGGGGACCTACGAGCAGTACTTC
CASSTSGGTYEQYF
>few|TRBV27|TRBJ2-7|NA
TGTGCCAGCCGCCCCAGGTGGGGGGCGCAAGGCGAGCAGTACTTC
CASRPRWGAQGEQYF
>NA|TRBV12-3/TRBV12-4|TRBJ1-2|TRBD1
TGTGCCAGCTCACCTACAGGGGGAGGCACGAACTATGGCTACACCTTC
CASSPTGGGTNYGYTF